The rows below give T cell receptor beta chains drawn from one sample of a study of blood T cell repertoires in COVID-19. TCRdb's copy holds only in-frame clones and misses some; the assay was immunoSEQ multiplex PCR. Of about 170,000 clones in the sample, 70% to 85% were seen once. Material for sequencing was peripheral blood. These receptors came from a woman aged 80 or older with acute or convalescent COVID-19. CDR3s include the opening cysteine and the closing phenylalanine or tryptophan. A D gene is named only where the DNA matches it firmly. Clone size is shown for a subset of rows, as once, few, many or a class of expanded clone.

clone_size j_call v_call cdr3_length d_call cdr3_aa cdr3_nt
few TRBJ2-7 TRBV10-3 15 TRBD2 CAISGTSGRSREQYF TGTGCCATCAGTGGGACTAGCGGGAGGTCTCGCGAGCAGTACTTC
. TRBJ2-7 TRBV19 14 . CASSIGGSSYEQYF TGTGCCAGTAGTATAGGAGGGAGCTCCTACGAGCAGTACTTC
. TRBJ2-7 TRBV6-5 14 TRBD2 CASSPWREGDEQYF TGTGCCAGCAGCCCATGGCGGGAGGGCGACGAGCAGTACTTC
. TRBJ1-5 TRBV27 13 . CASSLTGNQPQHF TGTGCCAGCAGTTTAACAGGGAATCAGCCCCAGCATTTT
. TRBJ2-7 TRBV24-1 15 TRBD1 CATSDGTGASYEQYF TGTGCCACCAGTGATGGGACAGGGGCCTCCTACGAGCAGTACTTC
. TRBJ1-2 TRBV6-5 14 TRBD1 CASSYRQGGYGYTF TGTGCCAGCAGTTACCGACAGGGTGGTTATGGCTACACCTTC
. TRBJ2-1 TRBV7-9 16 TRBD2 CASSLRILAGSDEQFF TGTGCCAGCAGCTTACGAATCCTAGCGGGATCGGATGAGCAGTTCTTC
once TRBJ2-7 TRBV6-1 15 TRBD1 CASSDPGQGVFEQYF TGTGCCAGCAGTGACCCGGGACAGGGGGTTTTCGAGCAGTACTTC
. TRBJ1-5 TRBV5-1 14 . CARSLGGVGQPQHF TGCGCCCGCAGCTTGGGGGGGGTCGGGCAGCCCCAGCATTTT
. TRBJ2-1 TRBV18 16 TRBD2 CASSPSASGSRNEQFF TGTGCCAGCTCACCATCCGCTAGCGGGAGTCGGAATGAGCAGTTCTTC
once TRBJ1-1 TRBV5-4 14 . CASSFFTLNTEAFF TGTGCCAGCAGCTTCTTTACTTTGAACACTGAAGCTTTCTTT
. TRBJ2-7 TRBV10-3 15 . CAISDPWTLRDEQYF TGTGCCATCAGTGACCCATGGACATTGCGTGACGAGCAGTACTTC
few TRBJ1-1 TRBV5-1 14 TRBD1 CASKTGGANTEAFF TGCGCCAGCAAAACAGGGGGCGCGAACACTGAAGCTTTCTTT
. TRBJ2-7 TRBV5-1 14 TRBD1 CASSRTGQDYEQYF TGCGCCAGCAGCCGCACGGGACAGGACTACGAGCAGTACTTC
few TRBJ2-3 TRBV11-2 14 TRBD2 CASSYGTNTDTQYF TGTGCCAGCAGCTACGGGACTAACACAGATACGCAGTATTTT
once TRBJ2-5 TRBV9 14 . CASSVGDLGGTQYF TGTGCCAGCAGCGTAGGGGATTTGGGGGGGACCCAGTACTTC
. TRBJ1-1 TRBV3-1/TRBV3-2 14 . CASSQGRGSTEAFF TGTGCCAGCAGCCAAGGTAGGGGTTCCACTGAAGCTTTCTTT
. TRBJ2-7 TRBV6-6 14 TRBD1 CASSADRSSYEQYF TGTGCCAGCAGTGCGGACAGGAGCTCCTACGAGCAGTACTTC
. TRBJ1-3 TRBV18 17 TRBD1 CASSPQGQGAAGNTIYF TGTGCCAGCTCACCACAAGGTCAGGGGGCCGCCGGAAACACCATATATTTT
. TRBJ2-7 TRBV3-1/TRBV3-2 15 . CASSQDGSGDYEQYF TGTGCCAGCAGCCAAGATGGGAGTGGAGACTACGAGCAGTACTTC
. TRBJ2-3 TRBV9 16 TRBD2 CASSRTSGSRKDTQYF TGTGCCAGCAGCAGGACTAGCGGGAGTAGGAAAGATACGCAGTATTTT
. TRBJ2-5 TRBV5-1 13 TRBD2 CASSSGSSETQYF TGCGCCAGCAGCAGCGGGAGTAGCGAGACCCAGTACTTC
. TRBJ2-1 TRBV6-2/TRBV6-3 15 TRBD2 CASSAGTSFYNEQFF TGTGCCAGCAGTGCCGGGACTAGCTTCTACAATGAGCAGTTCTTC
. TRBJ2-2 TRBV11-3 18 TRBD1 CASSFTGTGLWGTGELFF TGTGCCAGCAGCTTCACGGGGACAGGGTTATGGGGGACCGGGGAGCTGTTTTTT
. TRBJ1-2 TRBV6-5 15 TRBD1 CASSFRQGADYGYTF TGTGCCAGCAGTTTTCGACAGGGGGCCGACTATGGCTACACCTTC
few TRBJ2-7 TRBV29-1 13 TRBD2 CSVSGGGSYEQYF TGCAGCGTGTCCGGAGGCGGGAGCTACGAGCAGTACTTC
few TRBJ2-6 TRBV19 15 . CASSYGGSGANVLTF TGTGCCAGTAGTTACGGGGGCTCTGGGGCCAACGTCCTGACTTTC
. TRBJ2-7 TRBV29-1 15 TRBD2 CSFCKTSGASYEQYF TGCAGCTTCTGTAAGACTAGCGGCGCCTCCTACGAGCAGTACTTC
. TRBJ2-7 TRBV12-5 14 . CASQGVAGSYEQYF TGTGCTAGCCAGGGGGTAGCGGGATCCTACGAGCAGTACTTC
. TRBJ2-4 TRBV7-6 12 . CASSFKGGIQYF TGTGCCAGCAGCTTTAAAGGGGGTATTCAGTACTTC
. TRBJ2-3 TRBV16 16 TRBD2 CASSPRTSGRGDTQYF TGTGCCAGCAGCCCCCGGACTAGCGGGAGAGGGGATACGCAGTATTTT
. TRBJ2-7 TRBV12-3/TRBV12-4 13 . CASSFWTEDEQYF TGTGCCAGCAGTTTTTGGACAGAGGACGAGCAGTACTTC
. TRBJ1-5 TRBV30 14 . CAWNRFPEHQPQHF TGTGCCTGGAACAGGTTTCCGGAGCATCAGCCCCAGCATTTT
. TRBJ2-7 TRBV10-2 14 TRBD2 CASSPGLAGDEQYF TGCGCCAGCAGCCCGGGACTAGCGGGAGACGAGCAGTACTTC
. TRBJ2-5 TRBV5-6 13 TRBD1 CASSQDRGETQYF TGTGCCAGCAGCCAGGACAGGGGAGAGACCCAGTACTTC
few TRBJ2-7 TRBV11-2 15 TRBD1 CARGFRDRDSYEQYF TGTGCCAGGGGTTTCCGGGACAGGGACTCCTACGAGCAGTACTTC
few TRBJ1-1 TRBV18 14 TRBD1 CASSRTGGRTEAFF TGTGCCAGCTCACGGACAGGGGGCCGGACTGAAGCTTTCTTT
few TRBJ2-1 TRBV7-9 15 TRBD2 CASSLVRGSKDEQFF TGTGCCAGCAGCTTAGTACGCGGGAGTAAGGATGAGCAGTTCTTC
. TRBJ1-2 TRBV4-3 14 . CASSQATAGHGYTF TGCGCCAGCAGCCAGGCCACCGCGGGGCACGGCTACACCTTC
. TRBJ1-3 TRBV5-1 15 . CASSLNDNSGNTIYF TGCGCCAGCAGCTTGAATGACAACTCTGGAAACACCATATATTTT
. TRBJ2-1 TRBV12-3/TRBV12-4 13 TRBD1 CASSLAGGNEQFF TGTGCCAGCAGTTTGGCAGGGGGCAATGAGCAGTTCTTC
. TRBJ2-5 TRBV10-3 16 TRBD2 CAISESGAGGGETQYF TGTGCCATCAGTGAGTCGGGAGCGGGAGGTGGAGAGACCCAGTACTTC
. TRBJ1-1 TRBV29-1 15 . CSVEVQGGANTEAFF TGCAGCGTTGAAGTACAGGGAGGGGCGAACACTGAAGCTTTCTTT